These T cell receptor beta chains were read from a single sample in a study of blood T cell repertoires in COVID-19. The method was immunoSEQ multiplex PCR; TCRdb's version includes in-frame clones alone and lacks a portion of them. This sample has more than 65,000 clones, with roughly 85% found just once. Sequencing used peripheral blood. The origin of the receptors is a woman over 75 with active or convalescent COVID-19. Both conserved end residues are part of each CDR3. The D gene is left open where the match is weak. Clone size is stated in some rows and not others, as once, few, many or a class when expanded.

d_call: TRBD1
j_call: TRBJ1-3
clone_size: NA
v_call: TRBV28
cdr3_aa: CASSHRDRGRNTIYF
cdr3_nt: TGTGCCAGCAGCCACCGGGACAGGGGACGAAACACCATATATTTT

d_call: TRBD2
j_call: TRBJ2-3
clone_size: few
v_call: TRBV28
cdr3_aa: CASMGGGAITSTDTQYF
cdr3_nt: TGTGCCAGCATGGGCGGGGGGGCAATCACTAGCACAGATACGCAGTATTTT

d_call: TRBD2
j_call: TRBJ2-1
clone_size: NA
v_call: TRBV15
cdr3_aa: CATSSPPGLAVNYNEQFF
cdr3_nt: TGTGCCACCAGCAGCCCTCCGGGACTAGCGGTAAACTACAATGAGCAGTTCTTC

d_call: NA
j_call: TRBJ1-6
clone_size: NA
v_call: TRBV9
cdr3_aa: CASSVTGETYNSPLHF
cdr3_nt: TGTGCCAGCAGCGTGACTGGGGAGACCTATAATTCACCCCTCCACTTT

d_call: NA
j_call: TRBJ1-1
clone_size: NA
v_call: TRBV4-1
cdr3_aa: CASSQASAGPAGANTEAFF
cdr3_nt: TGCGCCAGCAGCCAAGCATCGGCGGGGCCCGCGGGCGCGAACACTGAAGCTTTCTTT

d_call: NA
j_call: TRBJ2-7
clone_size: NA
v_call: TRBV9
cdr3_aa: CASSVLGNWYEQYF
cdr3_nt: TGTGCCAGCAGCGTTCTCGGGAATTGGTACGAGCAGTACTTC

d_call: NA
j_call: TRBJ2-1
clone_size: once
v_call: TRBV24-1
cdr3_aa: CATSDSRGVNEQFF
cdr3_nt: TGTGCCACCAGTGATTCCAGGGGTGTGAATGAGCAGTTCTTC

d_call: TRBD1
j_call: TRBJ2-1
clone_size: NA
v_call: TRBV9
cdr3_aa: CASSPPGRGLNEQFF
cdr3_nt: TGTGCCAGCAGCCCCCCGGGCAGGGGGTTGAATGAGCAGTTCTTC

d_call: TRBD1
j_call: TRBJ2-5
clone_size: NA
v_call: TRBV18
cdr3_aa: CASSLNTGGQETQYF
cdr3_nt: TGTGCCAGCTCACTAAACACAGGGGGCCAAGAGACCCAGTACTTC

d_call: TRBD2
j_call: TRBJ2-1
clone_size: NA
v_call: TRBV10-3
cdr3_aa: CAITERGGSSSYNEQFF
cdr3_nt: TGTGCCATCACGGAGCGGGGGGGCTCGAGCTCCTACAATGAGCAGTTCTTC

d_call: NA
j_call: TRBJ1-1
clone_size: NA
v_call: TRBV5-6
cdr3_aa: CASSLGRGAFTEAFF
cdr3_nt: TGTGCCAGCAGCTTGGGCAGGGGCGCCTTCACTGAAGCTTTCTTT

d_call: NA
j_call: TRBJ1-4
clone_size: once
v_call: TRBV25-1
cdr3_aa: CASSEEINEKLFF
cdr3_nt: TGTGCCAGCAGTGAGGAGATTAATGAAAAACTGTTTTTT

d_call: TRBD1
j_call: TRBJ1-2
clone_size: NA
v_call: TRBV30
cdr3_aa: CAWSSGQGVYGYTF
cdr3_nt: TGTGCCTGGAGCAGTGGACAGGGGGTCTATGGCTACACCTTC

d_call: TRBD1
j_call: TRBJ1-4
clone_size: once
v_call: TRBV3-1/TRBV3-2
cdr3_aa: CASSSRQGNEKLFF
cdr3_nt: TGTGCCAGCAGCTCCCGACAGGGGAATGAAAAACTGTTTTTT

d_call: NA
j_call: TRBJ2-4
clone_size: NA
v_call: TRBV19
cdr3_aa: CASSIGGLGNIQYF
cdr3_nt: TGTGCCAGTAGTATAGGGGGCCTCGGGAACATTCAGTACTTC

d_call: NA
j_call: TRBJ2-7
clone_size: few
v_call: TRBV5-1
cdr3_aa: CASSLASEQYF
cdr3_nt: TGCGCCAGCAGCTTGGCCTCCGAGCAGTACTTC

d_call: NA
j_call: TRBJ1-1
clone_size: NA
v_call: TRBV11-3
cdr3_aa: CASSQGQNTEAFF
cdr3_nt: TGTGCCAGCAGCCAAGGACAGAACACTGAAGCTTTCTTT

d_call: NA
j_call: TRBJ1-5
clone_size: NA
v_call: TRBV19
cdr3_aa: CASSIQGIGFNQPQHF
cdr3_nt: TGTGCCAGTAGTATACAGGGGATTGGTTTCAATCAGCCCCAGCATTTT

d_call: NA
j_call: TRBJ1-5
clone_size: NA
v_call: TRBV6-6
cdr3_aa: CASGTPVTYSNQPQHF
cdr3_nt: TGTGCCAGCGGTACCCCCGTCACATATAGCAATCAGCCCCAGCATTTT

d_call: NA
j_call: TRBJ2-1
clone_size: NA
v_call: TRBV28
cdr3_aa: CASSSPGVAAYNEQFF
cdr3_nt: TGTGCCAGCAGTTCCCCGGGAGTAGCGGCTTACAATGAGCAGTTCTTC

d_call: TRBD2
j_call: TRBJ2-5
clone_size: NA
v_call: TRBV5-1
cdr3_aa: CASSWGTSGETQYF
cdr3_nt: TGCGCCAGCAGCTGGGGGACTAGTGGAGAGACCCAGTACTTC

d_call: NA
j_call: TRBJ1-5
clone_size: NA
v_call: TRBV2
cdr3_aa: CASLLEEGGNQPQHF
cdr3_nt: TGTGCCAGCCTGTTAGAGGAGGGTGGCAATCAGCCCCAGCATTTT

d_call: NA
j_call: TRBJ1-5
clone_size: NA
v_call: TRBV2
cdr3_aa: CASSGDWYSNQPQHF
cdr3_nt: TGTGCCAGCAGTGGCGATTGGTATAGCAATCAGCCCCAGCATTTT

d_call: NA
j_call: TRBJ2-7
clone_size: NA
v_call: TRBV9
cdr3_aa: CASSVAVGPGGDEQYF
cdr3_nt: TGTGCCAGCAGCGTAGCGGTCGGTCCAGGAGGGGACGAGCAGTACTTC